This T cell receptor (beta chain) emerged from a study of tumor and adjacent non-tumor tissue in lung cancer. Turning to the study itself: Stage I to III disease affected some 11 men and roughly five women aged about 31 to 80.

This sample's RNA came from whole unsorted tissue. Distant lung tissue was collected more than 3 cm away from the tumor edge. Germline V CDR1 and CDR2: SGHAT, FQNNGV. CDR3 length: 13 residues. A modified ARM-PCR protocol with three rounds of nested PCR amplified TCRbeta. Each CDR3 protein gets one entry after TCRdb re-called the multiplex PCR reads with MiXCR. This table has approximately 110,000 distinct CDR3 sequences, about 65% appearing once. This clonotype was observed a single time. A single base separates this from a much larger clone, so it may be a read error. The chain is built from TRBV11-2 and TRBJ2-1; D call uncertain. The sequencing input was distant non-tumor lung tissue. The receptor was isolated from a man in his sixties with non-small cell lung cancer. As DNA, the CDR3 is TGTGCCAACAGCTTAGATTCGCTCAATGAGCAGTTCTTC. This codes for CANSLDSLNEQFF. Supplemented by reference TRBV11-2 and TRBJ2-1, the full variable domain reads EAGVAQSPRYKIIEKRQSVAFWCNPISGHATLYWYQQILGQGPKLLIQFQNNGVVDDSQLPKDRFSAERLKGVDSTLKIQPAKLEDSAVYLCANSLDSLNEQFFGPGTRLTVL.